The next 29 T cell receptor beta chains were all read from a single sample in a study of shared clonotypes between healthy human individuals. Selected positively for CCR7 and CD45RO-negative, naive CD8 cells excluded terminally differentiated effector memory CD45RA+ cells. The data were produced by immunoSEQ multiplex PCR, yet TCRdb's version contains in-frame clones alone and is incomplete. The repertoire has millions of clones, roughly 95% of them found once; the top ten carry 0.9% to 1.4%. The sequencing sample was made of naive CD8+ T cells sorted from blood. These receptors were taken from a young man in good health.

This chain uses TRBV11-2 with TRBJ1-1; D is perhaps TRBD1 (6 bases). This CDR3 has 15 amino acids. Trimming left V 5 bases short and J 3 bases short, with 16 bases between. CDR1 and CDR2 (germline): SGHAT, FQNNGV. The CDR3 is CASSHEYRADTEAFF. CDR3 DNA sequence: TGTGCCAGCAGCCATGAATACAGGGCGGACACTGAAGCTTTCTTT.

The chain combines TRBV27 with TRBJ2-7, with D possibly being TRBD2 (5 bases). V was trimmed by 5 bases and J by 5 bases, leaving 10 bases between them. CDR3 size: 12 residues. Germline CDR1 reads MNHEY; CDR2 reads SMNVEV (reference sequence). CDR3 loop: CASSSRENEQYF. CDR3 DNA sequence: TGTGCCAGCAGTAGTCGGGAAAACGAGCAGTACTTC.

The chain links TRBV2 to TRBJ2-2, with unresolved D. Germline CDR1 reads SNHLY; CDR2 reads FYNNEI. This CDR3 region has 14 residues. V was clipped by 6 bases and J by 0 bases, with 8 bases between them. CDR3 residues: CASRLGPNTGELFF. The CDR3 region has the DNA TGTGCCAGCAGATTGGGCCCGAACACCGGGGAGCTGTTTTTT.

The gene calls are TRBV7-4 and TRBJ2-7; 11 bases are a match to TRBD2. Germline V gene lookup returns CDR1 SGHVT and CDR2 SQSDAQ. The J segment lost 3 bases and the V segment lost 4 bases, leaving 11 bases of the junction unmatched. CDR3 length equals 17 residues. The CDR3 reads CASSSGTSGYLFYEQYF. CDR3 nucleotides: TGTGCCAGCAGCTCCGGGACTAGCGGCTACCTATTCTACGAGCAGTACTTC.

The V call is TRBV6-5, the J call TRBJ1-1; D gene ambiguous. V lost 1 base and J lost 2, with 5 bases in between. Germline CDR1 is MNHEY and CDR2 is SVGAGI. CDR3 length: 13 residues. CDR3 bases: TGTGCCAGCAGTTACTATCAAAACACTGAAGCTTTCTTT. Encoded protein: CASSYYQNTEAFF.

This chain joins TRBV7-2 and TRBJ2-3; 9 nucleotides align to TRBD1. The CDR3 is 15 residues long. V trimming: 1 base; J trimming: 4 bases; junction bases outside the gene matches: 3. Germline CDR1 SGHTA, CDR2 FQGNSA. The CDR3 DNA is TGTGCCAGCAGCTTAGGGGACAGGGATCCAGATACGCAGTATTTT. The encoded protein is CASSLGDRDPDTQYF. Complete variable domain (other parts from reference TRBV7-2 and TRBJ2-3): GAGVSQSPSNKVTEKGKDVELRCDPISGHTALYWYRQSLGQGLEFLIYFQGNSAPDKSGLPSDRFSAERTGGSVSTLTIQRTQQEDSAVYLCASSLGDRDPDTQYFGPGTRLTVL.

The rearrangement joins TRBV6-5 to TRBJ2-7; D might be TRBD2 (7 bases). In germline, CDR1 is MNHEY, CDR2 SVGAGI. V lost 6 bases to trimming and J lost 6 bases, with 12 bases between them. The CDR3 has 12 amino acids. DNA of the CDR3: TGTGCCAGCAGCTCAGGGGAGGGCGAGCAGTACTTC. This encodes CASSSGEGEQYF.

This clone was counted between two and nine times. This chain uses TRBV9 with TRBJ2-7; the D is unclear. V was shortened by 3 bases and J by 3 bases, with 4 bases between the two germline ends. Germline values: CDR1 SGDLS, CDR2 YYNGEE. The CDR3 is made up of 11 amino acids. Here the CDR3 DNA reads TGTGCCAGCAGCGGGGACTACGAGCAGTACTTC. Encoded protein: CASSGDYEQYF.

There are a few counts of this clone. This chain connects TRBV16 to TRBJ2-1, with D tentatively TRBD2 (7 bases). Germline CDR1 is KGHSY and CDR2 is FQNENV. Trimming cost V 2 bases and J 2 bases, with 13 bases left between them. There are 16 residues in the CDR3. Here the CDR3 reads CASSQVAGAAYNEQFF. CDR3 sequence (DNA): TGTGCCAGCAGCCAAGTTGCGGGGGCGGCCTACAATGAGCAGTTCTTC.

The V call is TRBV4-3, the J call TRBJ2-7; D unresolved. The V gene lost 0 bases and the J gene lost 3 bases, with 9 bases spanning the gap. Per the germline V gene, CDR1 is LGHNA and CDR2 is YSLEER. The CDR3 is 14 amino acids. DNA of the CDR3: TGCGCCAGCAGCCAAGACATGGCAAACTACGAGCAGTACTTC. Its translation: CASSQDMANYEQYF.

This chain links TRBV9 with TRBJ2-7; maybe TRBD1 (6 bases). V gave up 5 bases and J gave up 5 bases, with 20 bases separating them. This CDR3 has 15 residues. CDR1 SGDLS and CDR2 YYNGEE come from the germline V gene. The CDR3 loop reads CASSQEGGVSHEQYF. CDR3 nucleotide sequence: TGTGCCAGCAGTCAAGAAGGGGGAGTCTCACACGAGCAGTACTTC.

This chain links TRBV4-3 with TRBJ2-7; a possible D gene is TRBD1 (6 bases). The V end was cut by 8 bases, the J end by 2 bases, with 16 bases between. The CDR3 runs to 14 residues. The germline V gene encodes CDR1 LGHNA and CDR2 YSLEER. CDR3 coding DNA: TGCGCCAGCGCCGCAGGGGTAGGGGCCTACGAGCAGTACTTC. Protein product: CASAAGVGAYEQYF.

This sequence joins TRBV2 and TRBJ1-2; D is unclear. V lost 8 bases and J lost 4, with 14 bases in between. The CDR3 covers 13 residues. Germline V gene sequence: CDR1 SNHLY, CDR2 FYNNEI. The CDR3 DNA reads as TGTGCCAGCGACGGACGGGAGGGCTATGGCTACACCTTC. It is translated as CASDGREGYGYTF. Drawing the rest from reference TRBV2 and TRBJ1-2, the complete variable domain is EPEVTQTPSHQVTQMGQEVILRCVPISNHLYFYWYRQILGQKVEFLVSFYNNEISEKSEIFDDQFSVERPDGSNFTLKIRSTKLEDSAMYFCASDGREGYGYTFGSGTRLTVV.

V is TRBV27 and J is TRBJ2-7; D possibly uses TRBD1 or TRBD2 (6 bases each). The CDR3 runs to 15 residues. V shed 5 bases and J shed 5 bases, with 19 bases lying between them. The germline gives CDR1 MNHEY, CDR2 SMNVEV (reference sequence). CDR3 residues: CASSHTGGPLDEQYF. The CDR3 nucleotides are TGTGCCAGCAGTCACACCGGGGGCCCCCTTGACGAGCAGTACTTC.

This clone has just a few counts. This sample includes further DNA sequences coding for the same CDR3. The V gene is TRBV5-1, the J gene TRBJ1-5, with D tentatively TRBD1 (6 bases). The CDR3 totals 14 residues. Germline loops: CDR1 SGHRS, CDR2 YFSETQ. V was shortened by 0 bases and J by 4 bases, with 8 bases between the two germline ends. CDR3 DNA sequence: TGCGCCAGCAGCTTGGAGGGGGGAAATCAGCCCCAGCATTTT. Translating gives CASSLEGGNQPQHF. The whole variable domain, remainder taken from reference TRBV5-1 and TRBJ1-5, is KAGVTQTPRYLIKTRGQQVTLSCSPISGHRSVSWYQQTPGQGLQFLFEYFSETQRNKGNFPGRFSGRQFSNSRSEMNVSTLELGDSALYLCASSLEGGNQPQHFGDGTRLSIL.

The V gene is TRBV27, the J gene TRBJ2-7, with a weak D call TRBD1 (5 bases). V lost 2 bases and J lost 3, with 8 bases in between. The CDR3 is 13 residues long. Germline V gene sequence: CDR1 MNHEY, CDR2 SMNVEV (reference sequence). CDR3 protein: CASSLDSRYEQYF. CDR3 DNA sequence: TGTGCCAGCAGTTTAGACAGTCGCTACGAGCAGTACTTC.

This chain joins TRBV5-1 and TRBJ2-2; TRBD1 aligns across 8 bases. Looked up from germline, CDR1 is SGHRS and CDR2 is YFSETQ. This CDR3 spans 16 amino acids. The V segment lost 0 bases and the J segment 7 bases; nucleotides outside the gene matches: 8. The CDR3 DNA reads TGCGCCAGCAGCTTGGCCCAGGGGGCCTTCGTCGGGGAGCTGTTTTTT. Protein product: CASSLAQGAFVGELFF.

The chain uses TRBV11-2 and TRBJ2-1; D could derive from TRBD1 or TRBD2 (5 bases each). CDR3 length: 15 residues. V dropped 5 bases and J dropped 4 bases, with 15 bases sitting between them. The germline CDR1 and CDR2 sequences are SGHAT and FQNNGV. For the CDR3, the DNA is TGTGCCAGCAGCGACCCGGGACCTCTATACAATGAGCAGTTCTTC. Translated: CASSDPGPLYNEQFF.

The V gene is TRBV2, the J gene TRBJ1-1; D gene unclear. Germline CDR1 and CDR2: SNHLY and FYNNEI. This CDR3 is 13 amino acids long. V dropped 0 bases and J dropped 7 bases, with 9 bases sitting between them. This CDR3 is CASSEALLDEAFF. In nucleotides, the CDR3 is TGTGCCAGCAGTGAAGCGCTTCTGGATGAAGCTTTCTTT.

The V call is TRBV7-8, the J call TRBJ2-2, with TRBD2 as a possible D gene (5 bases). Germline V gene lookup returns CDR1 SGHVS and CDR2 FQNEAQ. Trimming took 8 bases from V and 4 from J, leaving 8 bases between them. CDR3 length equals 12 residues. For the CDR3, the DNA is TGTGCCAGCCTAGCATTCACCGGGGAGCTGTTTTTT. Translating gives CASLAFTGELFF.

This clone was counted between two and nine times. This chain connects TRBV6-5 to TRBJ1-6, with D tentatively TRBD1 (6 bases). V gave up 8 bases and J gave up 5 bases, with 13 bases separating them. Germline lookup yields CDR1 MNHEY and CDR2 SVGAGI. This CDR3 has 14 residues. The CDR3 protein is CASRRGPNNSPLHF. CDR3 nucleotide sequence: TGTGCCAGCCGGCGGGGGCCTAATAATTCACCCCTCCACTTT.

This chain connects TRBV28 to TRBJ2-7, with TRBD1 matching 8 bases. The ends lost 6 bases at V and 3 bases at J; junction bases unmatched: 7. CDR3 length: 14 amino acids. Per the germline V gene, CDR1 is MDHEN and CDR2 is SYDVKM. The CDR3 DNA follows: TGTGCCAGCAGATCGACAGGGGAGCACTACGAGCAGTACTTC. Translation: CASRSTGEHYEQYF.

A word on this clone: At one end the junction does not follow the germline gene, possibly because of a read error. V usage is TRBV29-1 and J usage is TRBJ2-7, with a weak D call TRBD1 (7 bases). The length of the CDR3 is 11 residues. The germline CDR1 and CDR2 sequences are SQVTM and ANQGSEA. CDR3 sequence reads: CSVEHRGGQSF. In DNA form, the CDR3 reads TGCAGCGTTGAACACAGGGGAGGACAGAGCTTC.

The V gene is TRBV7-6, the J gene TRBJ2-1; D not certain. The germline V and J ends were trimmed by 0 bases and 4 bases, with 10 bases remaining between them. CDR1 and CDR2 (germline): SGHVS, FNYEAQ. CDR3 length equals 15 residues. The CDR3 sequence is CASSLAWTEYNEQFF. The CDR3 DNA reads as TGTGCCAGCAGCTTAGCGTGGACGGAATACAATGAGCAGTTCTTC.

The chain combines TRBV7-9 with TRBJ1-6; no definite D call. CDR3 length equals 14 residues. Trimming removed 2 bases from V and 10 bases from J, with 12 bases in between. CDR1 and CDR2 (germline): SEHNR, FQNEAQ (reference sequence). CDR3 sequence (DNA): TGTGCCAGCAGCTTACCCGGGATAGGGTCACCCCTCCACTTT. Its protein product is CASSLPGIGSPLHF.

This rearrangement joins TRBV4-1 to TRBJ2-1; 11 nucleotides agree with TRBD1. CDR1 and CDR2 from the germline V gene are MGHRA and YSYEKL. The CDR3 totals 15 residues. J was trimmed by 6 bases and V by 6 bases; bases with no gene match: 7. The CDR3, as DNA: TGCGCCAGCAGTGCCGCCGGGACAGGGGGCAATGAGCAGTTCTTC. It yields the protein CASSAAGTGGNEQFF.

The rearrangement joins TRBV25-1 to TRBJ1-5; tentative D call: TRBD1 (5 bases). The CDR3 is 15 amino acids. CDR1 and CDR2 (germline): MGHDK, SYGVNS. Trimming took 1 base from V and 4 from J, leaving 11 bases between them. CDR3 DNA sequence: TGTGCCAGCAGTGAATCCCGCAGGGAGAATCAGCCCCAGCATTTT. This translates into CASSESRRENQPQHF.

V is TRBV7-2 and J is TRBJ2-7; the D is unclear. The V end was cut by 3 bases, the J end by 3 bases, with 9 bases between. The CDR3 is 13 amino acids. CDR1 SGHTA and CDR2 FQGNSA come from the germline V gene. The CDR3 DNA sequence: TGTGCCAGCAGCTTTGCCTTACTCTACGAGCAGTACTTC. It translates to CASSFALLYEQYF. Full variable domain (remainder filled in from reference TRBV7-2 and TRBJ2-7): GAGVSQSPSNKVTEKGKDVELRCDPISGHTALYWYRQSLGQGLEFLIYFQGNSAPDKSGLPSDRFSAERTGGSVSTLTIQRTQQEDSAVYLCASSFALLYEQYFGPGTRLTVT.

CDR3 in amino acids: CASSLVESGSKNIQYF. In DNA form, the CDR3 reads TGTGCCAGCAGCTTAGTCGAAAGTGGTAGCAAAAACATTCAGTACTTC. The chain has TRBV13 and TRBJ2-4; D unresolved. CDR3 length: 16 residues. The ends were cut back, 1 base at V and 3 bases at J, with 13 bases in the middle. CDR1 PRHDT and CDR2 FYEKMQ come from the germline V gene (reference sequence).